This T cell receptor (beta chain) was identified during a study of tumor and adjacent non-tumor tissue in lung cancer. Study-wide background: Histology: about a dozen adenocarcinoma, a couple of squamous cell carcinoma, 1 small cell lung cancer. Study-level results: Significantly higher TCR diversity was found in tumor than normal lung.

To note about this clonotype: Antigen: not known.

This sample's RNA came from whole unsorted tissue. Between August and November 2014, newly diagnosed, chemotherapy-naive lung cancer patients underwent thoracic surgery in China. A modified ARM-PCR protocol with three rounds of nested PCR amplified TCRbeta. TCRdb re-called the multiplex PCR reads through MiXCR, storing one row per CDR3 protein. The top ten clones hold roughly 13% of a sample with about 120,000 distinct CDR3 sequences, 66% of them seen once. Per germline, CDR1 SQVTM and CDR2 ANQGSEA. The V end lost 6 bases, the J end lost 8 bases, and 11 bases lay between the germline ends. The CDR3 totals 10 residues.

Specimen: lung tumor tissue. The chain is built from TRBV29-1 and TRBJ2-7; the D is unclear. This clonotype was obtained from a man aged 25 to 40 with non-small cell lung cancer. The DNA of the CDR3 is TGCAGCGTAGTTCAGCACAAGCAGTACTTC. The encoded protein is CSVVQHKQYF.